Presented here are 26 T cell receptor beta chains from one specimen sequenced in a study of response to subunit inactivated influenza vaccine. MiXCR, run by TCRdb on the RT-PCR reads, gives a single entry per CDR3 protein. The table includes about 190,000 distinct CDR3 sequences, over 13% detected once. The starting material was CD8+ T cells sorted from PBMCs, obtained roughly 5 days after vaccination. These receptors came from a man aged 50 to 60 who received an inactivated influenza vaccine.

This clonotype was observed a few times. This chain uses TRBV29-1 with TRBJ2-7; D gene unclear. Between the trimmed V and J ends, which lost 1 base and 3 bases, there was a span of 10 bases. Germline loops: CDR1 SQVTM, CDR2 ANQGSEA. The CDR3 is made up of 13 amino acids. Here the CDR3 reads CSVEAGSGYEQYF. CDR3 bases: TGCAGCGTTGAAGCAGGCTCGGGCTACGAGCAGTACTTC.

Only a few counts were recorded for this clonotype. The rearrangement joins TRBV28 to TRBJ2-3, with TRBD1 matching over 11 bases. The CDR3 length is 16 residues. Germline assignment: CDR1 MDHEN and CDR2 SYDVKM. After removal of 3 bases from V and 7 bases from J, the junction contained 9 bases not matched to a gene. CDR3 sequence (DNA): TGTGCCAGCAGTTTGCCGTCCCTGGACAGGGGGCATACGCAGTATTTT. This gives the protein CASSLPSLDRGHTQYF.

A few counts support this clonotype. The chain combines TRBV7-9 with TRBJ2-7, with D tentatively TRBD1 (6 bases). The V gene lost 4 bases and the J gene lost 2 bases, with 15 bases spanning the gap. Germline CDR1 SEHNR, CDR2 FQNEAQ (reference sequence). This CDR3 comprises 15 residues. CDR3 coding DNA: TGTGCCAGCAGCTGGTGGGTAGGGGACACCTACGAGCAGTACTTC. Encoded protein: CASSWWVGDTYEQYF.

This clonotype was detected a few times. The chain joins TRBV6-2 or TRBV6-3 to TRBJ1-2; D remains ambiguous. Trimming cost V 5 bases and J 8 bases, with 18 bases left between them. Germline CDR1 MNHEY, CDR2 SVGEGT. The CDR3 covers 14 residues. CDR3 in amino acids: CASSLLVREEGYTF. The CDR3 DNA follows: TGTGCCAGCAGTCTCCTCGTTAGGGAGGAAGGCTACACCTTC.

The chain combines TRBV4-3 with TRBJ2-5, with D tentatively TRBD2 (6 bases). CDR1 and CDR2 from the germline V gene are LGHNA and YSLEER. V lost 2 bases, J lost 2 bases, and 15 bases lay in between. The CDR3 covers 16 residues. Written as DNA, the CDR3 is TGCGCCAGCAGCCAAAACGGGGGACTCCTACAAGAGACCCAGTACTTC. It is translated as CASSQNGGLLQETQYF.

This clonotype was observed a handful of times. The J gene is TRBJ1-5, the V gene TRBV11-2; tentative D call: TRBD1 (6 bases). V was trimmed by 2 bases and J by 0 bases, leaving 26 bases between them. The CDR3 loop spans 21 amino acids. Germline-derived CDR1 and CDR2 are SGHAT and FQNNGV. The CDR3 here is CASSLRRGAGVLEYSNQPQHF. CDR3 coding DNA: TGTGCCAGCAGCTTACGGCGCGGGGCAGGGGTCTTAGAATATAGCAATCAGCCCCAGCATTTT.

V is TRBV6-5 and J is TRBJ1-5, with TRBD1 matching over 7 bases. The CDR3 has 15 amino acids. Germline V lookup: CDR1 MNHEY, CDR2 SVGAGI. V lost 0 bases, J lost 6 bases, and 5 bases stayed unmatched. In DNA, the CDR3 is TGTGCCAGCAGTTACTCGGCGCAGGGGGGTCAGCCCCAGCATTTT. Protein: CASSYSAQGGQPQHF.

The V gene is TRBV7-8, the J gene TRBJ2-7; 14 bases match TRBD2. V was pared by 5 bases and J by 5 bases, with 5 bases of the junction left unmatched. This CDR3 spans 15 amino acids. The germline gives CDR1 SGHVS, CDR2 FQNEAQ. The CDR3 is CASSPGTSGSHEQYF. The CDR3 DNA reads as TGTGCCAGCAGCCCCGGGACTAGCGGGAGTCACGAGCAGTACTTC.

This clonotype was counted many times. The CDR3 loop reads CASSAGPDQPQHF. The CDR3 region has the DNA TGTGCCAGCAGCGCCGGGCCCGATCAGCCCCAGCATTTT. V and J are TRBV9 and TRBJ1-5, with unresolved D. V was trimmed by 3 bases and J by 5 bases, leaving 9 bases between them. The CDR3 consists of 13 residues. Germline V gives CDR1 SGDLS, CDR2 YYNGEE.

This clonotype was found many times. CDR3 sequence reads: CASSLTTGVYEKLFF. The CDR3 DNA reads TGTGCCAGCAGCTTAACGACAGGGGTTTATGAAAAACTGTTTTTT. The chain recombines TRBV7-9 with TRBJ1-4; 8 positions match TRBD1. V dropped 2 bases and J dropped 6; count of bases not matched to a gene: 5. Germline-derived CDR1 and CDR2 are SEHNR and FQNEAQ (reference sequence). This CDR3 region has 15 residues.

This rearrangement joins TRBV25-1 to TRBJ2-2; no definite D call. The CDR3 loop spans 14 amino acids. V lost 4 bases to trimming and J lost 2 bases, with 8 bases between them. Germline V gene sequence: CDR1 MGHDK, CDR2 SYGVNS. The CDR3 reads CASSVTLNTGELFF. The CDR3 nucleotides read TGTGCCAGCAGTGTTACACTAAACACCGGGGAGCTGTTTTTT.

Of note for this clonotype: Germline is not matched at one junction end, which may reflect a read error. The chain links TRBV7-9 to TRBJ2-3; 9 nucleotides align to TRBD2. Per germline, CDR1 SEHNR and CDR2 FQNEAQ (reference sequence). The CDR3 is made up of 15 amino acids. The CDR3 nucleotides read TGTCCCAGCAGCCCTAGCGGGACTAGCACAGATACGCAGTATTTT. Residues: CPSSPSGTSTDTQYF.

A single count supports this clonotype. The CDR3 loop is CASSPHGYQPQHF. CDR3 nucleotides: TGTGCCAGCAGCCCCCACGGATATCAGCCCCAGCATTTT. This sequence joins TRBV6-1 and TRBJ1-5; D unclear. The CDR3 consists of 13 residues. Trimming removed 6 bases from V and 5 bases from J, with 11 bases in between. The V gene's germline CDR1 is MNHNS and CDR2 SASEGT.

The gene calls are TRBV24-1 and TRBJ1-1, with D possibly being TRBD1 (5 bases). The CDR3 has 15 residues. Per the germline V gene, CDR1 is KGHDR and CDR2 is SFDVKD. V dropped 2 bases and J dropped 0 bases, with 9 bases sitting between them. In nucleotides, the CDR3 is TGTGCCACCAGTGATTCAGGACACTTGAACACTGAAGCTTTCTTT. Translated, it gives CATSDSGHLNTEAFF.

This sequence joins TRBV29-1 and TRBJ2-1; D perhaps matches TRBD1 (5 bases). The CDR3 loop spans 14 amino acids. Trimming took 7 bases from V and 0 from J, leaving 13 bases between them. The germline V gene encodes CDR1 SQVTM and CDR2 ANQGSEA. The DNA of the CDR3 is TGCAGCGCCCGAGACAGTAGCTCCTACAATGAGCAGTTCTTC. Its protein is CSARDSSSYNEQFF.

V gene TRBV4-3 combines with J gene TRBJ2-7; D is perhaps TRBD1 or TRBD2 (6 bases each). This CDR3 is 14 amino acids long. The V gene lost 2 bases and the J gene lost 5 bases, with 13 bases spanning the gap. CDR1 LGHNA and CDR2 YSLEER come from the germline V gene. For the CDR3, the DNA is TGCGCCAGCAGCCAATCCTCGGGGGCCCACGAGCAGTACTTC. As protein: CASSQSSGAHEQYF.

This clonotype was counted many times. V is TRBV11-2 and J is TRBJ2-7; TRBD1 matches at 8 bases. The CDR3 extends over 13 amino acids. CDR1 SGHAT and CDR2 FQNNGV come from the germline V gene. V lost 5 bases to trimming and J lost 3 bases; unmatched junction nucleotides: 3. CDR3 coding DNA: TGTGCCAGCAGCACTGGACAGGGCTACGAGCAGTACTTC. Translation gives CASSTGQGYEQYF.

This clonotype showed up just a few times. The rearrangement joins TRBV20-1 to TRBJ2-1, with TRBD1 matching over 7 bases. Germline CDR1 is DFQATT and CDR2 is SNEGSKA (reference sequence). The J segment lost 8 bases and the V segment lost 6 bases, leaving 10 bases of the junction unmatched. This CDR3 spans 13 amino acids. CDR3 residues: CSASADRIYEQFF. The CDR3 nucleotides are TGCAGTGCCTCCGCGGACAGGATTTATGAGCAGTTCTTC.

The chain uses TRBV27 and TRBJ2-7; a possible D gene is TRBD2 (6 bases). In germline, CDR1 is MNHEY, CDR2 SMNVEV (reference sequence). The CDR3 covers 14 residues. Deletions cut 2 bases from V and 7 bases from J, with 15 bases between. CDR3 residues: CASSLVGGTWEQYF. The DNA for the CDR3 is TGTGCCAGCAGTTTAGTGGGGGGAACGTGGGAGCAGTACTTC.

Only a few counts were recorded for this clonotype. The chain combines TRBV9 with TRBJ2-1; D is possibly TRBD2 (6 bases). The CDR3 runs to 14 residues. The V gene's germline CDR1 is SGDLS and CDR2 YYNGEE. V was shortened by 4 bases and J by 10 bases, with 18 bases between the two germline ends. The DNA for the CDR3 is TGTGCCAGCAGCCCAACCCCGGGGACTTCCGAGCAGTTCTTC. It encodes CASSPTPGTSEQFF.

The rearrangement links TRBV4-1 to TRBJ2-5, with 9 bases fitting TRBD1. The J segment lost 3 bases and the V segment lost 4 bases, leaving 12 bases of the junction unmatched. The CDR3 is made up of 17 amino acids. In germline, CDR1 is MGHRA, CDR2 YSYEKL. CDR3 sequence: CASSPLTGGAEEETQYF. For the CDR3, the DNA is TGCGCCAGCAGCCCTTTAACAGGGGGCGCCGAGGAAGAGACCCAGTACTTC.

This clonotype was seen a handful of times. The chain recombines TRBV6-1 with TRBJ2-7; 12 positions agree with TRBD1. Germline CDR1 reads MNHNS; CDR2 reads SASEGT. The CDR3 totals 17 residues. J was trimmed by 6 bases and V by 3 bases; bases with no gene match: 12. The CDR3 sequence: CASSDQGPGQGAPEQYF. The CDR3, as DNA: TGTGCCAGCAGTGACCAAGGCCCGGGACAGGGGGCCCCCGAGCAGTACTTC.

This clonotype was detected a few times. CDR3: CASSLESASTDTQYF. The CDR3 nucleotides are TGTGCCAGCAGTTTAGAATCCGCAAGCACAGATACGCAGTATTTT. The chain carries TRBV12-3 or TRBV12-4 and TRBJ2-3; D is uncertain. V lost 1 base and J 0 bases, leaving 8 bases between the germline ends. The CDR3 length is 15 residues.

V usage is TRBV4-3 and J usage is TRBJ2-7; no firm D call. Trimming removed 1 base at V and 0 bases at J, with 13 bases between. Looked up from germline, CDR1 is LGHNA and CDR2 is YSLEER. The CDR3 length is 16 residues. The CDR3 here is CASSQAGGVSSYEQYF. CDR3 nucleotide sequence: TGCGCCAGCAGCCAAGCGGGCGGAGTGAGCTCCTACGAGCAGTACTTC.

This chain joins TRBV5-6 and TRBJ2-1, with D hard to call. The CDR3 totals 12 residues. V was trimmed by 0 bases and J by 8 bases, leaving 6 bases between them. The V gene's germline CDR1 is SGHDT and CDR2 YYEEEE. The CDR3 loop is CASSLAIDEQFF. CDR3 DNA sequence: TGTGCCAGCAGCTTGGCGATCGATGAGCAGTTCTTC.

CDR3 sequence reads: CASSKGQGGLDYGYTF. CDR3 nucleotide sequence: TGTGCCAGCAGCAAGGGACAGGGTGGTTTGGACTATGGCTACACCTTC. The chain recombines TRBV27 with TRBJ1-2; 9 nucleotides line up with TRBD1. The length of the CDR3 is 16 residues. In germline, CDR1 is MNHEY, CDR2 SMNVEV (reference sequence). With V trimmed by 6 bases and J by 3 bases, 11 bases remained unmatched.